Shown below are 23 T cell receptor beta chains from a single sample sequenced in a study of early T cells in non-severe SARS-CoV-2 infection. TCRdb redid the calling of the 5' RACE reads with MiXCR, one entry per CDR3 protein. The table includes some 40,000 distinct CDR3 sequences, 5.5% to 7.5% detected once. Sequenced material: whole blood, taken at baseline. Receptor source: an adult who was a healthcare worker with PCR-confirmed SARS-CoV-2 infection or an uninfected control (not recorded which).

This clonotype has at least ten counts. This chain connects TRBV4-3 to TRBJ2-1; D ambiguous. Looked up from germline, CDR1 is LGHNA and CDR2 is YSLEER. Deletions cut 4 bases from V and 9 bases from J, with 10 bases between. The CDR3 has 12 residues. The CDR3 bases are TGCGCCAGCAGCCCAATAGGCGGTGAGCAGTTCTTC. Protein sequence: CASSPIGGEQFF.

In its sample, this clonotype was seen many times. This rearrangement joins TRBV7-3 to TRBJ2-2; D is unresolved. The ends were cut back, 6 bases at V and 6 bases at J, with 14 bases in the middle. CDR1 and CDR2 (germline): SGHTA, FQGTGA. The CDR3 contains 14 residues. CDR3 in amino acids: CASRPSAVSGELFF. Here the CDR3 DNA reads TGTGCCAGCAGACCTTCGGCGGTTTCCGGGGAGCTGTTTTTT.

The rearrangement joins TRBV15 to TRBJ2-5; no reliable D call. Trimming stripped 3 bases from V and 2 bases from J, with 13 bases between. The CDR3 has 15 residues. The germline V gene encodes CDR1 LNHNV and CDR2 YYDKDF (reference sequence). DNA for the CDR3: TGTGCCACCAGCAGCCTACCTTCAAAGCAAGAGACCCAGTACTTC. Its protein product is CATSSLPSKQETQYF.

As for this clonotype: Compared with germline, one end of the junction differs, possibly owing to a read error. The chain employs TRBV7-7 and TRBJ2-3, with 7 bases lining up with TRBD1. The germline V gene encodes CDR1 SSHAT and CDR2 FNYEAQ (reference sequence). The CDR3 is 14 amino acids. The CDR3 sequence: CASSPTTGPDTQYF. In nucleotides, the CDR3 is TGTGCTAGCAGCCCAACGACAGGGCCAGATACGCAGTATTTT.

There are a few counts of this clonotype. This sequence joins TRBV20-1 and TRBJ2-3; the match to TRBD2 covers 8 bases. The CDR3 length is 15 residues. V shed 3 bases and J 2 bases; nucleotides not matched to a gene: 7. Germline V gives CDR1 DFQATT, CDR2 SNEGSKA (reference sequence). This CDR3 is CSARVAGRTTDTQYF. The DNA for the CDR3 is TGCAGTGCTAGGGTAGCGGGAAGAACCACAGATACGCAGTATTTT.

This chain links TRBV14 with TRBJ2-1, with D tentatively TRBD2 (6 bases). Germline CDR1 SGHDN, CDR2 FVKESK. The CDR3 loop spans 15 amino acids. V gave up 1 base and J gave up 15 bases, with 22 bases separating them. The DNA of the CDR3 is TGTGCCAGCAGCCAAGGGGGAGCGGGCGGTAAAAAGAGGTTCTTC. Amino acids: CASSQGGAGGKKRFF.

This clonotype occurred many times. The chain combines TRBV11-2 with TRBJ2-7, with D perhaps matching TRBD2 (5 bases). Per the germline V gene, CDR1 is SGHAT and CDR2 is FQNNGV. Trimming removed 2 bases from V and 3 bases from J, with 14 bases in between. The CDR3 has 15 amino acids. CDR3 amino acids: CASSLFPGSGYEQYF. The CDR3, as DNA: TGTGCCAGCAGCTTATTTCCGGGATCGGGCTACGAGCAGTACTTC.

This clonotype showed up many times. The chain combines TRBV18 with TRBJ1-3, with D hard to call. Germline V gene sequence: CDR1 KGHSH, CDR2 LQKENI. This CDR3 contains 16 residues. V dropped 1 base and J dropped 0 bases, with 10 bases sitting between them. In DNA form, the CDR3 reads TGTGCCAGCTCACCACAGAACACGGGCTCTGGAAACACCATATATTTT. Its translation is CASSPQNTGSGNTIYF.

This chain connects TRBV20-1 to TRBJ2-1; no reliable D call. The CDR3 length is 12 residues. CDR1 is DFQATT and CDR2 is SNEGSKA in the germline V gene (reference sequence). Trimming stripped 0 bases from V and 8 bases from J, with 8 bases between. CDR3 bases: TGCAGTGCTAGAGACCGGTGGGATGAGCAGTTCTTC. Its protein is CSARDRWDEQFF.

This clonotype came up a few times. The chain has TRBV18 and TRBJ1-4; D is uncertain. V dropped 6 bases and J dropped 10 bases, with 15 bases sitting between them. This CDR3 is 13 amino acids long. The germline CDR1 and CDR2 sequences are KGHSH and LQKENI. The CDR3 is CASSLSMDGKLFF. The CDR3 nucleotides are TGTGCCAGCTCCCTATCCATGGATGGAAAACTGTTTTTT.

In this sample, this clonotype turned up many times. This rearrangement joins TRBV27 to TRBJ2-1, with 10 bases aligning to TRBD2. Per the germline V gene, CDR1 is MNHEY and CDR2 is SMNVEV (reference sequence). V lost 4 bases to trimming and J lost 0 bases; unmatched junction nucleotides: 3. The CDR3 is 16 residues long. CDR3 coding DNA: TGTGCCAGCAGTTCCGTAGCGGGGGGCTCCTACAATGAGCAGTTCTTC. Residues: CASSSVAGGSYNEQFF.

This clonotype showed up many times. The gene calls are TRBV6-2 or TRBV6-3 and TRBJ2-1, with D perhaps given as TRBD1 or TRBD2 (5 bases each). V was cut by 8 bases and J by 5 bases, with 16 bases left in between. Germline values: CDR1 MNHEY, CDR2 SVGEGT. The CDR3 is 14 amino acids. The CDR3 loop is CASVRDAVNNEQFF. CDR3 DNA sequence: TGTGCCAGCGTTAGGGACGCCGTTAACAATGAGCAGTTCTTC.

This clonotype occurred many times. This chain connects TRBV18 to TRBJ2-1; D perhaps matches TRBD1 (5 bases). This CDR3 is 12 amino acids long. CDR1 and CDR2 from the germline V gene are KGHSH and LQKENI. V lost 3 bases to trimming and J lost 10 bases, with 10 bases between them. The CDR3 spells CASSPRPGEQFF. The DNA for the CDR3 is TGTGCCAGCTCACCCCGACCAGGGGAGCAGTTCTTC.

A single count supports this clonotype. This CDR3 is CASREGPRNSPLHF. Here the CDR3 DNA reads TGCGCCAGCAGAGAGGGACCGCGTAATTCACCCCTCCACTTT. The J gene is TRBJ1-6, the V gene TRBV5-1; D perhaps matches TRBD1 (5 bases). The germline CDR1 and CDR2 sequences are SGHRS and YFSETQ. The V end lost 5 bases, the J end lost 6 bases, and 12 bases lay between the germline ends. The CDR3 sequence is 14 residues long. Full variable domain (rest looked up from reference TRBV5-1 and TRBJ1-6): KAGVTQTPRYLIKTRGQQVTLSCSPISGHRSVSWYQQTPGQGLQFLFEYFSETQRNKGNFPGRFSGRQFSNSRSEMNVSTLELGDSALYLCASREGPRNSPLHFGNGTRLTVT.

In this sample, this clonotype turned up many times. The genes are TRBV29-1 and TRBJ2-3; D is unclear. The germline V and J ends were trimmed by 4 bases and 5 bases, with 10 bases remaining between them. The CDR3 totals 12 residues. Per germline, CDR1 SQVTM and CDR2 ANQGSEA. In DNA, the CDR3 is TGCAGCGTTGCCAGTCCTGTAGATACGCAGTATTTT. It is translated as CSVASPVDTQYF.

The chain has TRBV29-1 and TRBJ1-5, with D hard to call. The V and J ends lost 8 bases and 6 bases respectively, with 8 bases between them. Germline V CDR1 and CDR2: SQVTM, ANQGSEA. The CDR3 is 10 residues long. The CDR3 nucleotides are TGCAGCCCCCAAAGTCAGCCCCAGCATTTT. Translating gives CSPQSQPQHF.

This clonotype is labeled large (0.1 to 1%). V and J are TRBV3-2 and TRBJ1-5; TRBD1 reflects the table's D call only, with no check against the DNA. TRBV3-2 is flagged as a pseudogene. CDR3 size: 14 residues. CDR3 protein: CASRQGRGNQPQHF. The CDR3 DNA reads TGTGCCAGCAGGCAGGGTCGCGGCAATCAGCCCCAGCATTTT.

The chain combines TRBV7-9 with TRBJ2-7; maybe TRBD2 (5 bases). The CDR3 totals 15 residues. In germline, CDR1 is SEHNR, CDR2 FQNEAQ (reference sequence). V was shortened by 0 bases and J by 0 bases, with 9 bases between the two germline ends. The CDR3 protein is CASSLATGSSYEQYF. CDR3 nucleotides: TGTGCCAGCAGCTTAGCGACTGGGAGCTCCTACGAGCAGTACTTC.

Many counts were recorded for this clonotype. This rearrangement joins TRBV7-9 to TRBJ2-1; 9 bases line up with TRBD1. The V and J ends lost 3 bases and 10 bases, in that order; junction bases with no gene match: 4. The length of the CDR3 is 13 residues. CDR1 and CDR2 (germline): SEHNR, FQNEAQ (reference sequence). CDR3 residues: CASSFGQGNEQFF. Here the CDR3 DNA reads TGTGCCAGCAGCTTTGGACAGGGGAACGAGCAGTTCTTC.

By its share, this clonotype is large. The chain has TRBV4-3 and TRBJ1-1; 8 bases are shared with TRBD1. Germline lookup yields CDR1 LGHNA and CDR2 YSLEER. The CDR3 totals 18 residues. Trimming at V came to 0 bases and at J to 4 bases, leaving 13 bases not matched to a gene. CDR3 region: CASSQDVDRADGPTEAFF. DNA for the CDR3: TGCGCCAGCAGCCAAGATGTGGACAGGGCGGATGGGCCCACTGAAGCTTTCTTT.

The chain's CDR3 is CASSYSWGQGLTEAFF. CDR3 bases: TGTGCCAGCAGTTACTCTTGGGGACAGGGTTTGACTGAAGCTTTCTTT. The chain links TRBV6-5 to TRBJ1-1; 9 nucleotides line up with TRBD1. Germline V gene data show CDR1 as MNHEY and CDR2 as SVGAGI. J gave up 5 bases and V 0 bases, and 7 bases lay outside the gene matches. This CDR3 region has 16 residues.

The gene calls are TRBV12-3 or TRBV12-4 and TRBJ1-2, with D uncertain. This CDR3 has 12 amino acids. V was cut by 6 bases and J by 4 bases, with 9 bases left in between. The CDR3 bases are TGTGCCAGCAGACAAGGGAGCTATGGCTACACCTTC. Its translation: CASRQGSYGYTF.

The sample holds a few counts of this clonotype. This rearrangement joins TRBV13 to TRBJ2-2; 10 nucleotides match TRBD2. The CDR3 is 18 residues long. CDR1 and CDR2 from the germline V gene are PRHDT and FYEKMQ (reference sequence). J lost 1 base, V lost 5 bases, and 10 bases had no gene match. The CDR3 reads CASSPDRGLAVNTGELFF. CDR3 bases: TGTGCCAGCAGCCCGGATCGAGGACTAGCGGTGAACACCGGGGAGCTGTTTTTT.